Given below is one T cell receptor (beta chain) in context. Its antigen remains unknown. Separate alpha and beta amplification began at the second PCR step. The beta constant-region primer was an equimolar mix of two oligonucleotides covering TRBC1 and TRBC2. Nested alpha and beta constant-region primers with the SP2 primer drove four PCR rounds on ligated cDNA. Ligation attached a single-stranded oligonucleotide with a 12-nucleotide UMI and the SP2 primer to the cDNA 3' end. TCRdb reprocessed the UMI-ligation and nested PCR reads via MiXCR and lists one record per CDR3 protein. The table includes 85,000 to 130,000 distinct CDR3 sequences, about 15% detected once. CDR1 LGHNA and CDR2 YNFKEQ come from the germline V gene. This CDR3 comprises 14 residues. V lost 4 bases and J lost 7; bases outside the gene matches: 7. This sample stems from a study of naive and memory T cell subsets. Study-wide results and caveats: Naive repertoires, especially CD8, held a few larger clonotypes, possibly memory cells re-expressing CD45RA.

J is TRBJ2-1 and V is TRBV4-2; 7 bases agree with TRBD1. The receptor was derived from a human donor in good health. Material: naive CD8+ T cells from blood. CDR3 nucleotide sequence: TGTGCCAGCAGCCCAGTTACAGGGGAGAATGAGCAGTTCTTC. This codes for CASSPVTGENEQFF.